These 23 T cell receptor beta chains originate from one sample sequenced in a study of cytomegalovirus exposure and HLA in healthy donors. With 60 Vbeta and 13 Jbeta primers, the PCR was carried out. The protocol was immunoSEQ multiplex PCR, while the TCRdb copy is restricted to in-frame clones and leaves out a portion. The sample lists over 95,000 clones; under 85% were seen once. Sequencing used PBMCs. Receptors originate from a man aged 40-50 years in good health and CMV-seropositive.

The CDR3 here is CASSPGFDYGYTF. CDR3 DNA sequence: TGTGCCAGCAGCCCCGGGTTCGACTATGGCTACACCTTC. The chain links TRBV5-6 to TRBJ1-2, with D unclear. Germline V gives CDR1 SGHDT, CDR2 YYEEEE. Trimming took off 4 bases at V and 3 bases at J, with 10 bases between the two ends. CDR3 length equals 13 residues.

The chain combines TRBV5-1 with TRBJ2-7; D is unresolved. Germline V gene lookup returns CDR1 SGHRS and CDR2 YFSETQ. This CDR3 comprises 14 residues. V dropped 0 bases and J dropped 7 bases, with 14 bases sitting between them. The CDR3 DNA sequence: TGCGCCAGCAGCTTGGCAGAGACCGCTAGGGAGCAGTACTTC. Amino acids: CASSLAETAREQYF.

This clone showed up just once. This chain connects TRBV19 to TRBJ2-4; D possibly corresponds to TRBD1 (6 bases). Trimming cost V 6 bases and J 3 bases, with 15 bases left between them. CDR3 size: 15 residues. Germline V lookup: CDR1 LNHDA, CDR2 SQIVND (reference sequence). The CDR3: CASSANNRVKNIQYF. Written as DNA, the CDR3 is TGTGCCAGTAGCGCGAATAACAGGGTCAAAAACATTCAGTACTTC.

The chain is built from TRBV30 and TRBJ1-5; D ambiguous. Per germline, CDR1 GTSNPN and CDR2 SVGIG (reference sequence). V lost 2 bases, J lost 5 bases, and 10 bases lay in between. The CDR3 is 13 amino acids. The CDR3 reads CAWSIEAYQPQHF. CDR3 sequence (DNA): TGTGCCTGGAGTATCGAAGCCTATCAGCCCCAGCATTTT.

The J gene is TRBJ1-6, the V gene TRBV7-9; perhaps TRBD1 as D (6 bases). Germline-derived CDR1 and CDR2 are SEHNR and FQNEAQ (reference sequence). The CDR3 length is 14 residues. The germline V and J ends were trimmed by 3 bases and 9 bases, with 12 bases remaining between them. CDR3 nucleotides: TGTGCCAGCAGCTTCCCAGGGGCAGGTTCACCCCTCCACTTT. Its protein product is CASSFPGAGSPLHF.

This clone was observed a single time. V usage is TRBV9 and J usage is TRBJ2-5; the match to TRBD2 covers 8 bases. With 3 bases clipped from V and 7 bases from J, the junction kept 17 bases outside the gene matches. Germline V gives CDR1 SGDLS, CDR2 YYNGEE. CDR3 size: 17 residues. CDR3 nucleotide sequence: TGTGCCAGCAGCGACCCGGTGAGCGGGGGACGGCAGAGGACCCAGTACTTC. Translation gives CASSDPVSGGRQRTQYF.

This chain links TRBV15 with TRBJ2-3; the match to TRBD2 covers 16 bases. Looked up from germline, CDR1 is LNHNV and CDR2 is YYDKDF (reference sequence). This CDR3 region has 19 residues. V lost 0 bases to trimming and J lost 5 bases; unmatched junction nucleotides: 8. The DNA for the CDR3 is TGTGCCACCAGCAGAGATTCGGGGACTAGCGGGGGGGCCAGAGATACGCAGTATTTT. This translates into CATSRDSGTSGGARDTQYF.

The sample holds a few counts of this clone. The rearrangement uses TRBV29-1 and TRBJ2-2; 8 nucleotides match TRBD2. Trimming removed 1 base from V and 7 bases from J; junction bases left unmatched: 11. CDR3 length equals 16 residues. Germline CDR1 reads SQVTM; CDR2 reads ANQGSEA. The CDR3 coding sequence is TGCAGCGTTGAAGGGACGGAGGTAGCGGGGTTCGGGGAGCTGTTTTTT. Translation gives CSVEGTEVAGFGELFF.

The chain is built from TRBV28 and TRBJ2-2; 9 bases fit TRBD1. This CDR3 is built from 15 residues. Germline V gene data show CDR1 as MDHEN and CDR2 as SYDVKM. With 2 bases clipped from V and 8 bases from J, the junction kept 6 bases outside the gene matches. This CDR3 is CASSLPGQGWGELFF. In nucleotides, the CDR3 is TGTGCCAGCAGTTTACCGGGACAGGGCTGGGGGGAGCTGTTTTTT.

The V gene is TRBV2, the J gene TRBJ1-2, with 7 bases aligning to TRBD1. The CDR3 totals 12 residues. Germline CDR1 and CDR2: SNHLY and FYNNEI. V shed 6 bases, J shed 4 bases, and the junction held 2 bases outside the gene matches. Written as DNA, the CDR3 is TGTGCCAGCAGCCACAGGGGCTATGGCTACACCTTC. Its protein product is CASSHRGYGYTF.

The V gene is TRBV11-2, the J gene TRBJ2-7, with 10 bases aligning to TRBD1. Germline-derived CDR1 and CDR2 are SGHAT and FQNNGV. CDR3 length equals 14 residues. V was clipped by 0 bases and J by 13 bases; unmatched bases: 9. CDR3 loop: CASSLDPGQGMLYF. In DNA form, the CDR3 reads TGTGCCAGCAGCTTAGATCCGGGACAGGGGATGCTCTACTTC.

V is TRBV5-6 and J is TRBJ1-2; 7 nucleotides agree with TRBD1. Germline lookup yields CDR1 SGHDT and CDR2 YYEEEE. V was clipped by 2 bases and J by 4 bases; unmatched bases: 20. The CDR3 has 19 residues. CDR3 sequence reads: CASSFGPGRSRQGTYGYTF. In nucleotides, the CDR3 is TGTGCCAGCAGCTTTGGACCGGGTCGTTCCCGACAGGGTACCTATGGCTACACCTTC.

The chain carries TRBV4-1 and TRBJ2-3, with 10 nucleotides matching TRBD2. V gave up 1 base and J gave up 0 bases; unmatched junction bases: 1. The CDR3 is 16 residues long. The germline CDR1 and CDR2 sequences are MGHRA and YSYEKL. The CDR3, as DNA: TGCGCCAGCAGCCAAGCGACTAGCGGGAGCACAGATACGCAGTATTTT. This codes for CASSQATSGSTDTQYF.

V and J are TRBV7-2 and TRBJ1-1, with D unclear. CDR1 is SGHTA and CDR2 is FQGNSA in the germline V gene. The CDR3 has 13 residues. Trimming pared 6 bases from V and 2 bases from J, leaving 10 bases between. The CDR3 here is CASSVTTNTEAFF. The CDR3 nucleotides read TGTGCCAGCAGTGTCACAACCAACACTGAAGCTTTCTTT.

The chain joins TRBV10-3 to TRBJ2-5; 11 bases fit TRBD2. CDR3 length equals 18 residues. V lost 4 bases, J lost 1 base, and 11 bases stayed unmatched. The germline V gene has CDR1 ENHRY and CDR2 SYGVKD. CDR3 region: CAISGRSKGLAVQETQYF. Written as DNA, the CDR3 is TGTGCCATCAGTGGTAGAAGTAAGGGACTAGCGGTCCAAGAGACCCAGTACTTC.

The chain uses TRBV7-3 and TRBJ2-3; TRBD2 matches 9 bases. The CDR3 has 18 amino acids. The junction had 13 bases not matched to a gene; V was cut back by 4 bases and J by 2 bases. Germline V lookup: CDR1 SGHTA, CDR2 FQGTGA. The CDR3 bases are TGTGCCAGCAGCTCAGGTCTAGCGGGGACCCCAACCACAGATACGCAGTATTTT. Protein: CASSSGLAGTPTTDTQYF. Complete variable domain (other parts from reference TRBV7-3 and TRBJ2-3): GAGVSQTPSNKVTEKGKYVELRCDPISGHTALYWYRQSLGQGPEFLIYFQGTGAADDSGLPNDRFFAVRPEGSVSTLKIQRTERGDSAVYLCASSSGLAGTPTTDTQYFGPGTRLTVL.

The chain combines TRBV5-1 with TRBJ2-5, with 7 positions matching TRBD1. This CDR3 is 14 amino acids long. CDR1 and CDR2 from the germline V gene are SGHRS and YFSETQ. V gave up 5 bases and J gave up 3 bases; unmatched junction bases: 7. CDR3 DNA sequence: TGCGCCAGCAGTTACAGGGGCGGTAAAGAGACCCAGTACTTC. This gives the protein CASSYRGGKETQYF.

This clone was seen only a few times. V usage is TRBV6-5 and J usage is TRBJ2-5; possible D gene TRBD1, 6 bases. The CDR3 consists of 15 residues. V shed 6 bases and J shed 5 bases, with 19 bases lying between them. CDR1 and CDR2 from the germline V gene are MNHEY and SVGAGI. The CDR3 coding sequence is TGTGCCAGCAGGGTAGATACAGGGTTCGTTGAGACCCAGTACTTC. Its protein is CASRVDTGFVETQYF.

This rearrangement joins TRBV6-6 to TRBJ2-1; 8 bases agree with TRBD2. CDR3 length: 16 amino acids. The J segment lost 5 bases and the V segment lost 0 bases, leaving 6 bases of the junction unmatched. Germline loops: CDR1 MNHNY, CDR2 SVGAGI (reference sequence). CDR3 residues: CASSYSAGLGDNEQFF. CDR3 in DNA: TGTGCCAGCAGTTACTCGGCGGGACTAGGGGACAATGAGCAGTTCTTC.

The chain links TRBV28 to TRBJ1-1; possibly TRBD1 for D (5 bases). Trimming pared 7 bases from V and 0 bases from J, leaving 15 bases between. CDR3 size: 15 residues. Per the germline V gene, CDR1 is MDHEN and CDR2 is SYDVKM. The CDR3: CASTAWGTMNTEAFF. The DNA of the CDR3 is TGTGCCAGCACCGCCTGGGGCACGATGAACACTGAAGCTTTCTTT. Full variable domain (missing parts from reference TRBV28 and TRBJ1-1): DVKVTQSSRYLVKRTGEKVFLECVQDMDHENMFWYRQDPGLGLRLIYFSYDVKMKEKGDIPEGYSVSREKKERFSLILESASTNQTSMYLCASTAWGTMNTEAFFGQGTRLTVV.

This chain connects TRBV7-8 to TRBJ1-3; D is perhaps TRBD1 (5 bases). CDR1 SGHVS and CDR2 FQNEAQ come from the germline V gene. V lost 4 bases and J lost 4, with 11 bases in between. This CDR3 comprises 14 residues. CDR3 sequence: CASSSSTGGNTIYF. CDR3 nucleotide sequence: TGTGCCAGCAGCTCGTCAACAGGAGGAAACACCATATATTTT.

The genes are TRBV6-5 and TRBJ1-2; 8 positions agree with TRBD1. This CDR3 has 15 amino acids. Per germline, CDR1 MNHEY and CDR2 SVGAGI. The V and J ends lost 6 bases and 6 bases, in that order; junction bases with no gene match: 12. This CDR3 reads CASSQTRQGTHGYTF. The DNA of the CDR3 is TGTGCCAGCAGCCAAACCCGACAGGGGACCCATGGCTACACCTTC.

This clone was counted a few times. The chain's CDR3 is CASSLDRGQGYTF. In DNA, the CDR3 is TGTGCCAGCAGCTTAGACAGGGGCCAGGGCTACACCTTC. The chain joins TRBV11-2 to TRBJ1-2, with D tentatively TRBD1 (6 bases). This CDR3 contains 13 residues. V was trimmed by 0 bases and J by 8 bases, leaving 10 bases between them. The germline CDR1 and CDR2 sequences are SGHAT and FQNNGV.